The 23 T cell receptor beta chains below all came from one sample that was sequenced in a study of blood T cells in healthy people across ages (dated by TCRdb to between 2014 and 2017). Library preparation was by 5' RACE. Sequencing used an Illumina HiSeq 2500. A second PCR of roughly 7 to 11 cycles was performed with a sample-barcoded 5' primer and a J-beta primer mix. TCRdb passed the public sequencing reads through fastp at Q25 and MiXCR, retaining productive beta sequences. Rows with a matching CDR3 protein are joined into one entry that keeps the most common DNA and genes. A total of some 790,000 distinct CDR3 sequences appear in this sample, roughly 26% of them only once. The biggest ten clones account for roughly a sixth of the sample. Sequenced sample: blood. The receptors stem from a woman of 80 years or more in good health.

As regards this clonotype: This may be a read error: a much more frequent sequence differs by one nucleotide. V gene TRBV10-3 combines with J gene TRBJ2-7, with 7 bases aligning to TRBD2. This CDR3 comprises 14 residues. J lost 6 bases, V lost 2 bases, and 7 bases had no gene match. Germline V CDR1 and CDR2: ENHRY, SYGVKD. The CDR3 nucleotides read TGTGCCATCAGTGAGGGAGCGGGGCGACTCGAGCAGTACTTC. Amino acids: CAISEGAGRLEQYF.

Comment on this clonotype: This clone may be a read error of a much larger clone one base away. The chain recombines TRBV7-2 with TRBJ2-5; D gene unclear. The J call may be faulty, since TRBJ2-1 better matches the DNA end. Germline-derived CDR1 and CDR2 are SGHTA and FQGNSA. This CDR3 has 15 amino acids. The CDR3 sequence is CASSLVWAVQETQFF. CDR3 in DNA: TGTGCCAGCAGCTTAGTCTGGGCGGTCCAAGAGACCCAGTTCTTC.

Ten or more counts support this clonotype. The chain joins TRBV6-5 to TRBJ1-2, with 9 positions matching TRBD1. The CDR3 has 15 amino acids. Germline lookup yields CDR1 MNHEY and CDR2 SVGAGI. J was trimmed by 3 bases and V by 8 bases; bases with no gene match: 10. The CDR3: CASSPGTGLDYGYTF. The DNA of the CDR3 is TGTGCCAGCTCGCCCGGGACAGGGCTTGACTATGGCTACACCTTC.

This chain joins TRBV7-2 and TRBJ2-1; D is uncertain. The germline V and J ends were trimmed by 5 bases and 0 bases, with 8 bases remaining between them. This CDR3 has 14 residues. Germline CDR1 and CDR2: SGHTA and FQGNSA. CDR3 bases: TGTGCCAGCAGCCGACACGGCTCCTACAATGAGCAGTTCTTC. Translation gives CASSRHGSYNEQFF.

The chain is built from TRBV5-1 and TRBJ2-2; 11 nucleotides match TRBD1. With 4 bases clipped from V and 6 bases from J, the junction kept 5 bases outside the gene matches. CDR3 length: 15 residues. Germline-derived CDR1 and CDR2 are SGHRS and YFSETQ. The CDR3 DNA is TGCGCCAGCAGCCGGACAGGGGGCGAAGCCGGGGAGCTGTTTTTT. It specifies CASSRTGGEAGELFF.

Many counts were recorded for this clonotype. The rearrangement links TRBV6-5 to TRBJ2-7, with D tentatively TRBD1 (6 bases). V lost 3 bases and J lost 3, with 15 bases in between. Germline V gene sequence: CDR1 MNHEY, CDR2 SVGAGI. CDR3 size: 15 residues. This CDR3 reads CASSYTHRVGYEQYF. The CDR3 DNA sequence: TGTGCCAGCAGTTATACCCACAGGGTGGGCTACGAGCAGTACTTC.

The sample holds many counts of this clonotype. V usage is TRBV18 and J usage is TRBJ2-5; D is uncertain. The CDR3 sequence is 14 residues long. Germline V gene data show CDR1 as KGHSH and CDR2 as LQKENI. The V gene lost 2 bases and the J gene lost 2 bases, with 9 bases spanning the gap. DNA of the CDR3: TGTGCCAGCTCACCAGAATTGGGTCAAGAGACCCAGTACTTC. This gives the protein CASSPELGQETQYF.

This clonotype was picked up a small number of times. The V and J genes are TRBV28 and TRBJ1-1; D may be TRBD1 (5 bases). Germline CDR1 is MDHEN and CDR2 is SYDVKM. The CDR3 contains 16 residues. The V end was cut by 7 bases, the J end by 5 bases, with 23 bases between. The CDR3 coding sequence is TGTGCCAGCAACCCCCCTCTACCAGGGCCGCAGACTGAAGCTTTCTTT. Amino acids: CASNPPLPGPQTEAFF.

This clonotype has a single count. The chain employs TRBV5-5 and TRBJ2-3, with TRBD2 as a possible D gene (5 bases). This CDR3 is built from 14 residues. The germline V gene encodes CDR1 SGHKS and CDR2 YYEKEE (reference sequence). The V gene lost 0 bases and the J gene lost 6 bases, with 11 bases spanning the gap. CDR3 bases: TGTGCCAGCAGCTTGGCCAGCCGAGGGGATACGCAGTATTTT. This translates into CASSLASRGDTQYF.

V and J are TRBV19 and TRBJ1-5, with 8 bases matching TRBD1. The CDR3 sequence is 14 residues long. From germline, CDR1 is LNHDA and CDR2 SQIVND (reference sequence). With V trimmed by 7 bases and J by 7 bases, 9 bases remained unmatched. CDR3 region: CASTRDRQQQPQHF. In nucleotides, the CDR3 is TGTGCCAGTACTAGGGACAGGCAACAGCAGCCCCAGCATTTT.

This clonotype occurred a few times. The V and J genes are TRBV25-1 and TRBJ1-2; D not certain. This CDR3 is 13 amino acids long. The germline V gene encodes CDR1 MGHDK and CDR2 SYGVNS. Trimming pared 3 bases from V and 8 bases from J, leaving 13 bases between. DNA for the CDR3: TGTGCCAGCAGTGACTCCGGGGTGGAAGGCTACACCTTC. Protein product: CASSDSGVEGYTF.

This clonotype was recorded many times. The gene calls are TRBV29-1 and TRBJ1-5; D is uncertain. The CDR3 sequence is 11 residues long. Germline V gives CDR1 SQVTM, CDR2 ANQGSEA. V dropped 8 bases and J dropped 1 base, with 6 bases sitting between them. The CDR3 bases are TGCAGCCCAGAGAGCAATCAGCCCCAGCATTTT. Its protein product is CSPESNQPQHF.

This clonotype has a count of ten or more. V usage is TRBV6-1 and J usage is TRBJ2-3; the match to TRBD1 covers 10 bases. Trimming removed 4 bases from V and 3 bases from J; junction bases left unmatched: 1. The CDR3 has 14 residues. The germline V gene encodes CDR1 MNHNS and CDR2 SASEGT. CDR3 residues: CASSGTGGTDTQYF. CDR3 coding DNA: TGTGCCAGCAGTGGGACAGGGGGAACAGATACGCAGTATTTT.

This clonotype occurred many times. This sequence joins TRBV7-2 and TRBJ1-2; the D gene is possibly TRBD1 (6 bases). The CDR3 spans 17 residues. V was clipped by 4 bases and J by 1 base, with 19 bases between them. CDR1 and CDR2 (germline): SGHTA, FQGNSA. The CDR3 sequence is CASSSTGGQRFNYGYTF. Written as DNA, the CDR3 is TGTGCCAGCAGCTCAACGGGGGGACAACGCTTTAACTATGGCTACACCTTC.

This clonotype was detected only once. The chain couples TRBV24-1 to TRBJ1-2, with D hard to call. V was cut by 5 bases and J by 7 bases, with 7 bases left in between. CDR1 and CDR2 from the germline V gene are KGHDR and SFDVKD. This CDR3 is 11 amino acids long. CDR3 region: CATSGGFGYTF. CDR3 sequence (DNA): TGTGCCACCAGTGGAGGTTTTGGCTACACCTTC.

Comment on this clonotype: A read error may explain this, as a much larger clone is one base away. This chain connects TRBV7-6 to TRBJ2-7, with D possibly matching TRBD1 (5 bases). Trimming stripped 10 bases from V and 7 bases from J, with 20 bases between. CDR3 length equals 13 residues. CDR1 and CDR2 (germline): SGHVS, FNYEAQ. CDR3: CATKRGTYNEQYF. In DNA form, the CDR3 reads TGTGCCACCAAAAGGGGAACCTACAATGAGCAGTACTTC.

Only a few counts were recorded for this clonotype. CDR3 bases: TGTGCCAGCAGCTCATCTTCGGGACTAGCGGGGGGGCTTACCGGGGAGCTGTTTTTT. Translated, it gives CASSSSSGLAGGLTGELFF. J is TRBJ2-2 and V is TRBV7-2, with 16 nucleotides matching TRBD2. J lost 5 bases, V lost 4 bases, and 10 bases had no gene match. Per the germline V gene, CDR1 is SGHTA and CDR2 is FQGNSA. This CDR3 is built from 19 residues. Based on the CDR3 plus reference TRBV7-2 and TRBJ2-2, the full variable domain is GAGVSQSPSNKVTEKGKDVELRCDPISGHTALYWYRQSLGQGLEFLIYFQGNSAPDKSGLPSDRFSAERTGGSVSTLTIQRTQQEDSAVYLCASSSSSGLAGGLTGELFFGEGSRLTVL.

A note on this clonotype: A read error may produce the germline difference seen at one junction end. This chain uses TRBV3-1 with TRBJ2-2; maybe TRBD1 (6 bases). Looked up from germline, CDR1 is LGHDT and CDR2 is YNNKEL (reference sequence). The CDR3 is 14 amino acids. The CDR3: CASRQGGNTGELFF. CDR3 coding DNA: TGTGCCAGCAGGCAAGGGGGGAACACCGGGGAGCTGTTTTTT.

The sample holds many counts of this clonotype. V and J are TRBV20-1 and TRBJ2-1, with no clear D. This CDR3 has 12 amino acids. Germline V gene sequence: CDR1 DFQATT, CDR2 SNEGSKA (reference sequence). V lost 7 bases, J lost 3 bases, and 10 bases lay in between. CDR3 protein: CSVQGYYNEQFF. The CDR3 DNA reads as TGCAGTGTTCAAGGTTACTACAATGAGCAGTTCTTC.

The chain employs TRBV5-6 and TRBJ2-3, with D tentatively TRBD2 (6 bases). Trimming stripped 4 bases from V and 1 base from J, with 16 bases between. The CDR3 contains 16 residues. The germline V gene has CDR1 SGHDT and CDR2 YYEEEE. CDR3 bases: TGTGCCAGCAGCCTAGGGACTGGCGGCTGCACAGATACGCAGTATTTT. This gives the protein CASSLGTGGCTDTQYF. The full variable domain, completed using reference TRBV5-6 and TRBJ2-3, is DAGVTQSPTHLIKTRGQQVTLRCSPKSGHDTVSWYQQALGQGPQFIFQYYEEEERQRGNFPDRFSGHQFPNYSSELNVNALLLGDSALYLCASSLGTGGCTDTQYFGPGTRLTVL.

This clonotype came up a few times. A much larger clone differs from this one at a single base, so this may be a read error. V is TRBV25-1 and J is TRBJ2-5, with D unresolved. From germline, CDR1 is MGHDK and CDR2 SYGVNS. Trimming removed 7 bases from V and 11 bases from J, with 20 bases in between. The CDR3 runs to 13 residues. The CDR3 protein is CASTLGIGNEQYF. CDR3 sequence (DNA): TGTGCCAGCACGCTAGGGATAGGGAATGAGCAGTACTTC. The complete variable domain, with remaining parts taken from reference TRBV25-1 and TRBJ2-5, reads EADIYQTPRYLVIGTGKKITLECSQTMGHDKMYWYQQDPGMELHLIHYSYGVNSTEKGDLSSESTVSRIRTEHFPLTLESARPSHTSQYLCASTLGIGNEQYFGPGTRLLVL.

This clonotype was observed once. The gene calls are TRBV12-3 or TRBV12-4 and TRBJ2-2, with D hard to call. CDR3 length: 16 amino acids. The V and J ends lost 1 base and 6 bases respectively, with 15 bases between them. The CDR3 bases are TGTGCCAGCAGTTTAGGAGGACGGGTTGGACCCGGGGAGCTGTTTTTT. Amino acid sequence: CASSLGGRVGPGELFF.

In its sample, this clonotype was seen many times. The rearrangement joins TRBV10-2 to TRBJ1-5, with D perhaps TRBD1 (6 bases). V lost 3 bases and J lost 2, with 11 bases in between. Per the germline V gene, CDR1 is WSHSY and CDR2 is SAAADI. The CDR3 spans 15 residues. The CDR3 DNA reads as TGCGCCAGCAGTGATCAGGGGCTGGGCAATCAGCCCCAGCATTTT. It is translated as CASSDQGLGNQPQHF.